One sample yielded the 26 T cell receptor beta chains listed below, sequenced in a study of memory CD4+ T cells and cytomegalovirus serostatus. The protocol was immunoSEQ multiplex PCR, while the TCRdb copy is restricted to in-frame clones and leaves out a portion. The sample records about 64,000 clones, roughly three quarters being singletons. The sort gate was single viable CD3+CD4+CD8-CD45RO+ cells for memory CD4+ T cells. The specimen was memory CD4+ T cells from blood. The receptors come from an adult in good health and CMV-seronegative.

The V call is TRBV30, the J call TRBJ1-2; D ambiguous. CDR1 is GTSNPN, CDR2 SVGIG, per germline (reference sequence). Trimming took 4 bases from V and 1 from J, leaving 10 bases between them. The CDR3 is 13 residues long. The chain's CDR3 is CAWIGKNNYGYTF. In DNA form, the CDR3 reads TGTGCCTGGATAGGGAAGAATAACTATGGCTACACCTTC.

This sequence joins TRBV7-3 and TRBJ1-2, with 8 bases lining up with TRBD1. V was pared by 8 bases and J by 5 bases, with 4 bases of the junction left unmatched. CDR1 is SGHTA and CDR2 is FQGTGA in the germline V gene. CDR3 length equals 12 residues. The CDR3 DNA reads TGTGCCAGCGGGACAGGAGGGTATGGCTACACCTTC. Its translation: CASGTGGYGYTF.

The chain joins TRBV10-3 to TRBJ1-1, with 7 bases matching TRBD1. Looked up from germline, CDR1 is ENHRY and CDR2 is SYGVKD. V lost 9 bases and J lost 4; bases outside the gene matches: 5. The CDR3 runs 12 residues. The CDR3 here is CAIEPGGTEAFF. The CDR3 DNA reads TGTGCCATTGAGCCAGGGGGCACTGAAGCTTTCTTT.

J is TRBJ2-3 and V is TRBV18; 12 bases map to TRBD1. The CDR3 has 17 amino acids. Trimming at V came to 3 bases and at J to 0 bases, leaving 4 bases not matched to a gene. Germline V gene sequence: CDR1 KGHSH, CDR2 LQKENI. CDR3: CASSPRGQGASTDTQYF. The CDR3 DNA sequence: TGTGCCAGCTCACCCCGGGGACAGGGGGCGAGCACAGATACGCAGTATTTT.

Only one count was recorded for this clone. The chain uses TRBV27 and TRBJ1-2; D might be TRBD1 (5 bases). The CDR3 has 13 residues. CDR1 and CDR2 from the germline V gene are MNHEY and SMNVEV (reference sequence). The CDR3, as DNA: TGTGCTTTCAACACAGGAGGGTTGAATGGCTACACCTTC. This gives the protein CAFNTGGLNGYTF.

The chain carries TRBV6-4 and TRBJ2-1; 7 bases fit TRBD2. The CDR3 extends over 16 amino acids. The germline gives CDR1 MRHNA, CDR2 SNTAGT. V lost 3 bases and J lost 4; bases outside the gene matches: 9. The CDR3 DNA is TGTGCCAGCAGTGAACGGGGTGCGGGGGAGTACAATGAGCAGTTCTTC. It is translated as CASSERGAGEYNEQFF.

V is TRBV2 and J is TRBJ2-2; TRBD1 matches at 11 bases. V lost 6 bases, J lost 6 bases, and 3 bases stayed unmatched. Germline V gene data show CDR1 as SNHLY and CDR2 as FYNNEI. CDR3 length equals 14 residues. For the CDR3, the DNA is TGTGCCAGCAGGGGACAGGGGGAGGCCGGGGAGCTGTTTTTT. It translates to CASRGQGEAGELFF.

The table lists this clone with a count of one. V and J are TRBV7-9 and TRBJ2-2; 8 positions match TRBD1. The V gene's germline CDR1 is SEHNR and CDR2 FQNEAQ (reference sequence). The V gene end was trimmed by 7 bases and the J gene end by 3 bases; junction bases not matched to a gene: 7. CDR3 length: 15 amino acids. CDR3 in amino acids: CASTRGQGDTGELFF. DNA of the CDR3: TGTGCCAGCACCAGAGGACAGGGTGACACCGGGGAGCTGTTTTTT.

This clone was counted once. The rearrangement joins TRBV7-3 to TRBJ1-3; 7 bases align to TRBD1. CDR1 is SGHTA, CDR2 FQGTGA, per germline. V shed 5 bases, J shed 4 bases, and the junction held 5 bases outside the gene matches. This CDR3 is 14 amino acids long. In DNA form, the CDR3 reads TGTGCCAGCAGCCCCGGGACAGCAGGAAACACCATATATTTT. Amino acids: CASSPGTAGNTIYF.

The chain employs TRBV4-2 and TRBJ1-2; 7 bases map to TRBD1. Germline lookup yields CDR1 LGHNA and CDR2 YNFKEQ. The CDR3 is 14 residues long. V was clipped by 1 base and J by 5 bases; unmatched bases: 4. The CDR3, as DNA: TGTGCCAGCAGCCAAGGACAGGGAATTTATGGCTACACCTTC. Residues: CASSQGQGIYGYTF.

V is TRBV27 and J is TRBJ2-7; 8 positions match TRBD1. The germline V gene has CDR1 MNHEY and CDR2 SMNVEV (reference sequence). V trimming: 1 base; J trimming: 4 bases; junction bases outside the gene matches: 6. The length of the CDR3 is 15 residues. The CDR3 nucleotides read TGTGCCAGCAGTTTATATGGGACAGGTGCTTACGAGCAGTACTTC. Its protein is CASSLYGTGAYEQYF.

This clone was detected a few times. The rearrangement uses TRBV27 and TRBJ1-1; D gene ambiguous. The CDR3 length is 14 residues. The germline V gene has CDR1 MNHEY and CDR2 SMNVEV (reference sequence). V was trimmed by 7 bases and J by 1 base, leaving 13 bases between them. For the CDR3, the DNA is TGTGCCAGCACCCCGGACCAACGGAACACTGAAGCTTTCTTT. Translation gives CASTPDQRNTEAFF.

The chain carries TRBV29-1 and TRBJ2-3, with no clear D. This CDR3 has 14 amino acids. CDR1 is SQVTM, CDR2 ANQGSEA, per germline. V was shortened by 5 bases and J by 2 bases, with 14 bases between the two germline ends. The CDR3 region is CSVLSAHPTDTQYF. CDR3 nucleotides: TGCAGCGTTCTCAGCGCACACCCCACAGATACGCAGTATTTT.

This clone was observed a handful of times. This chain uses TRBV5-1 with TRBJ2-7; a weak D match, TRBD1 (6 bases). This CDR3 region has 17 residues. Trimming shortened V by 4 bases and J by 3 bases, and 23 bases separated the two germline ends. The germline gives CDR1 SGHRS, CDR2 YFSETQ. The CDR3: CASSASLTTGINYEQYF. In nucleotides, the CDR3 is TGCGCCAGCAGCGCGTCCCTAACGACAGGAATAAACTACGAGCAGTACTTC.

This clone was detected only once. The chain uses TRBV6-5 and TRBJ1-2, with no clear D. Germline V gene sequence: CDR1 MNHEY, CDR2 SVGAGI. CDR3 length: 13 amino acids. V was pared by 2 bases and J by 7 bases, with 11 bases between. CDR3 protein: CASSYGAQVGYTF. The CDR3 nucleotides are TGTGCCAGCAGTTACGGAGCTCAGGTTGGCTACACCTTC.

The CDR3 region has the DNA TGTGCCAGCAGCTTGGACTCAGGGAGGGTGGTTGCCACTGAAGCTTTCTTT. It encodes CASSLDSGRVVATEAFF. The chain joins TRBV5-4 to TRBJ1-1; tentative D call: TRBD1 (5 bases). Trimming shortened V by 0 bases and J by 4 bases, and 19 bases separated the two germline ends. The CDR3 spans 17 residues. CDR1 and CDR2 from the germline V gene are SGHNT and YYREEE (reference sequence).

The chain carries TRBV30 and TRBJ1-1; TRBD1 matches at 8 bases. V was pared by 3 bases and J by 5 bases, with 2 bases of the junction left unmatched. The germline gives CDR1 GTSNPN, CDR2 SVGIG (reference sequence). CDR3 size: 12 residues. The CDR3 protein is CAWRQGATEAFF. CDR3 DNA: TGTGCCTGGAGGCAGGGGGCGACTGAAGCTTTCTTT. The whole variable domain, filled in from reference TRBV30 and TRBJ1-1, reads SQTIHQWPATLVQPVGSPLSLECTVEGTSNPNLYWYRQAAGRGLQLLFYSVGIGQISSEVPQNLSASRPQDRQFILSSKKLLLSDSGFYLCAWRQGATEAFFGQGTRLTVV.

A single count supports this clone. This sequence joins TRBV9 and TRBJ1-2; maybe TRBD1 (6 bases). This CDR3 comprises 15 residues. V was shortened by 3 bases and J by 5 bases, with 17 bases between the two germline ends. Per germline, CDR1 SGDLS and CDR2 YYNGEE. The CDR3: CASSENREGKYGYTF. CDR3 sequence (DNA): TGTGCCAGCAGCGAGAACAGGGAGGGGAAGTATGGCTACACCTTC.

The chain joins TRBV5-1 to TRBJ1-1, with 8 bases matching TRBD1. J lost 4 bases, V lost 0 bases, and 8 bases had no gene match. CDR3 length equals 16 residues. The germline V gene encodes CDR1 SGHRS and CDR2 YFSETQ. Here the CDR3 reads CASSLEPTGVRTEAFF. In nucleotides, the CDR3 is TGCGCCAGCAGCTTGGAACCGACAGGGGTTCGCACTGAAGCTTTCTTT.

J is TRBJ2-2 and V is TRBV6-1; 11 bases line up with TRBD1. CDR3 length equals 17 residues. Germline CDR1 and CDR2: MNHNS and SASEGT. The ends lost 1 base at V and 5 bases at J; junction bases unmatched: 6. The CDR3 is CASSEDRTGGWTGELFF. Written as DNA, the CDR3 is TGTGCCAGCAGTGAAGACAGGACAGGGGGCTGGACCGGGGAGCTGTTTTTT.

As DNA, the CDR3 is TGTGCCAGCAGTGCCCCGGGACTAGCGGGAGCCGAGCAGTACTTC. Its protein is CASSAPGLAGAEQYF. The rearrangement links TRBV6-1 to TRBJ2-7, with TRBD2 matching 14 bases. The CDR3 sequence is 15 residues long. Germline CDR1 reads MNHNS; CDR2 reads SASEGT. V was clipped by 4 bases and J by 6 bases; unmatched bases: 5.

The chain is built from TRBV6-1 and TRBJ1-1; D gene uncertain. The V end was cut by 6 bases, the J end by 1 base, with 12 bases between. The CDR3 is 14 amino acids. The germline V gene encodes CDR1 MNHNS and CDR2 SASEGT. The CDR3: CASSPEPGNTEAFF. In DNA, the CDR3 is TGTGCCAGCAGCCCGGAGCCAGGGAACACTGAAGCTTTCTTT.

The CDR3 nucleotides read TGCGCCAGCAGCCAAGATCCGGGAACTTACAATGAGCAGTTCTTC. Translation: CASSQDPGTYNEQFF. The chain recombines TRBV4-3 with TRBJ2-1, with D perhaps matching TRBD2 (5 bases). V lost 0 bases and J 4 bases, leaving 10 bases between the germline ends. This CDR3 comprises 15 residues. The germline gives CDR1 LGHNA, CDR2 YSLEER.

The chain employs TRBV19 and TRBJ2-3; TRBD2 matches 7 bases. The trim removed 7 bases at V and 5 bases at J, leaving 12 bases unmatched. This CDR3 is 15 amino acids long. CDR1 is LNHDA and CDR2 is SQIVND in the germline V gene (reference sequence). Here the CDR3 reads CASNEGRWGGDTQYF. The CDR3 DNA sequence: TGTGCCAGTAATGAGGGGCGTTGGGGGGGAGATACGCAGTATTTT.

The chain combines TRBV6-1 with TRBJ1-1, with D possibly being TRBD1 (6 bases). This CDR3 is 14 amino acids long. Germline V lookup: CDR1 MNHNS, CDR2 SASEGT. V was cut by 3 bases and J by 5 bases, with 13 bases left in between. The CDR3 region is CASSELTGRTEAFF. DNA for the CDR3: TGTGCCAGCAGTGAGCTAACAGGGAGGACTGAAGCTTTCTTT.

V and J are TRBV5-1 and TRBJ1-2, with 9 nucleotides matching TRBD1. V dropped 4 bases and J dropped 7; count of bases not matched to a gene: 8. The CDR3 length is 14 residues. The germline CDR1 and CDR2 sequences are SGHRS and YFSETQ. In nucleotides, the CDR3 is TGCGCCAGCAGCCTTAGGACAGGGGACCGTGGCTACACCTTC. Protein: CASSLRTGDRGYTF.